This TCR beta chain is drawn from a study of low-dose radiotherapy and immunotherapy resistance in tumors. About the study: Members of Cohort 2 were treated with 1 Gy per fraction every two weeks; their total was 13 Gy over 26 weeks. Every day for four cycles from cycle 1 day 1, patients took 300 mg of oral aspirin.

TRAV- and TRBV-specific primers were used for first-strand cDNA, which covered alpha and beta chains. Over roughly 19 PCR cycles, TCRs were amplified from a constant-region primer and V-primer adapter. TCRdb re-called the reads through MiXCR, storing one row per CDR3 protein. The repertoire holds 39,000 or so distinct CDR3 sequences, roughly 20% seen once, with approximately 9% in the top ten. This CDR3 has 15 amino acids. Germline CDR1 SGHRS, CDR2 YFSETQ. Trimming stripped 4 bases from V and 0 bases from J, with 14 bases between. Time point of the sample: after trial treatment. The treatment denotes: LDRT plus nivolumab, ipilimumab, low-dose cyclophosphamide and aspirin (RACIN trial).

This receptor was taken from a female donor with ovarian cancer. The chain links TRBV5-1 to TRBJ2-7; the D gene could be TRBD1 or TRBD2 (5 bases each). This specimen consisted of PBMCs, obtained after low-dose radiotherapy plus immunotherapy. The CDR3 nucleotides are TGCGCCAGCAGCCCTGGGACGTTTCCCTCCTACGAGCAGTACTTC. Translated, it gives CASSPGTFPSYEQYF.